This T cell receptor beta chain is drawn from a study of blood T cell repertoires in COVID-19. The overall study: Acute and convalescent COVID-19 samples came from the United States, Italy and Spain.

Authors' methods: For nucleated cells, counts were estimated from reference gene primer amplification. Using immunoSEQ multiplex PCR, the repertoire was profiled, and TCRdb retains in-frame clones only, with some absent. V and J calls and clone size are given by that table; D and trimming were obtained from the DNA. Of over 150,000 clones in the sample, roughly 87% were seen once. Before being deemed recovered, Cohort 3 donors had two negative PCRs, clearance, or symptom resolution. This CDR3 is 17 amino acids long. CDR1 is MGHRA, CDR2 YSYEKL, per germline. V was trimmed by 1 base and J by 5 bases, leaving 18 bases between them.

The TCR sequence derives from a woman aged 50 to 60 who had recovered from COVID-19. V is TRBV4-1 and J is TRBJ2-1; weak D call: TRBD2 (6 bases). Source material: PBMCs or T cells enriched from blood (not recorded which). CDR3: CASSQVEFGSGDNEQFF. CDR3 in DNA: TGCGCCAGCAGCCAAGTCGAATTCGGGAGTGGTGACAATGAGCAGTTCTTC.